The 32 T cell receptor beta chains below all came from one sample that was sequenced in a study of T-cell reconstitution after alpha-beta-depleted transplantation in children. Unique molecular identifiers were used in preparing the TCRbeta library. TCRdb itself ran the PCR reads through MiXCR, one entry per CDR3 protein. The sample has roughly 500,000 distinct CDR3 sequences; approximately 13% are singletons. Sequences were derived from PBMCs from the stem cell graft donor, sampled from the stem cell graft. Receptor source: a human donor who donated a stem cell graft to a child with combined immunodeficiency.

The V call is TRBV6-2 or TRBV6-3, the J call TRBJ2-1; D is unclear. Germline V gene lookup returns CDR1 MNHEY and CDR2 SVGEGT. V was clipped by 2 bases and J by 6 bases, with 8 bases between them. CDR3 length: 13 amino acids. Here the CDR3 DNA reads TGTGCCAGCAGTTACCAGCAAACCAATGAGCAGTTCTTC. It codes for CASSYQQTNEQFF.

This clonotype has more than one count but fewer than ten. The chain combines TRBV27 with TRBJ2-2, with D perhaps matching TRBD1 or TRBD2 (5 bases each). V lost 6 bases and J lost 6, with 14 bases in between. CDR1 is MNHEY, CDR2 SMNVEV, per germline (reference sequence). CDR3 length: 14 residues. The chain's CDR3 is CASRGVMGAGELFF. CDR3 nucleotides: TGTGCCAGCAGAGGTGTGATGGGGGCCGGGGAGCTGTTTTTT.

This clonotype was detected a few times. This chain uses TRBV20-1 with TRBJ2-3; no reliable D call. V was clipped by 5 bases and J by 5 bases, with 14 bases between them. This CDR3 spans 13 amino acids. Germline lookup yields CDR1 DFQATT and CDR2 SNEGSKA (reference sequence). The CDR3, as DNA: TGCAGTGCTGTCGGCAGAACCGAAGATACGCAGTATTTT. It translates to CSAVGRTEDTQYF.

This clonotype was seen ten or more times. The CDR3: CASSSATSLLNTGELFF. In nucleotides, the CDR3 is TGTGCCAGCAGCTCGGCGACTAGCTTACTGAACACCGGGGAGCTGTTTTTT. The chain combines TRBV7-9 with TRBJ2-2; the match to TRBD2 covers 7 bases. CDR3 length: 17 residues. Germline V gene sequence: CDR1 SEHNR, CDR2 FQNEAQ (reference sequence). Losses at the gene ends were 4 bases for V and 1 base for J; bases not matched to a gene: 9.

This clonotype was counted only a few times. The V gene is TRBV27, the J gene TRBJ2-7, with 11 bases that match TRBD1. The germline gives CDR1 MNHEY, CDR2 SMNVEV (reference sequence). Losses at the gene ends were 3 bases for V and 1 base for J; bases not matched to a gene: 5. This CDR3 spans 16 amino acids. CDR3 protein: CASSLGDRGMSYEQYF. CDR3 nucleotides: TGTGCCAGCAGTTTGGGGGACAGGGGGATGTCCTACGAGCAGTACTTC.

This clonotype occurred a few times. The gene calls are TRBV11-2 and TRBJ1-2, with a tentative D call TRBD1 (6 bases). In germline, CDR1 is SGHAT, CDR2 FQNNGV. CDR3 length: 17 amino acids. V lost 0 bases and J lost 4, with 18 bases in between. CDR3 in amino acids: CASSLDHQARGFYGYTF. CDR3 bases: TGTGCCAGCAGCTTAGATCACCAGGCCAGGGGATTCTATGGCTACACCTTC.

This clonotype showed up just a few times. CDR3 amino acids: CASSVGGWGRSYNEQFF. CDR3 DNA sequence: TGTGCCAGCAGCGTAGGGGGGTGGGGTAGGTCCTACAATGAGCAGTTCTTC. J is TRBJ2-1 and V is TRBV9; D may be TRBD1 or TRBD2 (5 bases each). The CDR3 is made up of 17 amino acids. The ends were cut back, 0 bases at V and 1 base at J, with 14 bases in the middle. CDR1 and CDR2 (germline): SGDLS, YYNGEE. The full variable domain, in which reference TRBV9 and TRBJ2-1 provide the parts outside the CDR3, is DSGVTQTPKHLITATGQRVTLRCSPRSGDLSVYWYQQSLDQGLQFLIQYYNGEERAKGNILERFSAQQFPDLHSELNLSSLELGDSALYFCASSVGGWGRSYNEQFFGPGTRLTVL.

CDR3: CSASRFRGSGNTIYF. CDR3 sequence (DNA): TGCAGTGCTAGTCGATTTCGGGGCTCTGGAAACACCATATATTTT. The V call is TRBV20-1, the J call TRBJ1-3; D remains ambiguous. Looked up from germline, CDR1 is DFQATT and CDR2 is SNEGSKA (reference sequence). The CDR3 has 15 residues. V lost 3 bases to trimming and J lost 0 bases, with 12 bases between them.

This chain links TRBV30 with TRBJ2-3, with TRBD2 matching 9 bases. The length of the CDR3 is 13 residues. The trim removed 5 bases at V and 9 bases at J, leaving 9 bases unmatched. Germline V gene sequence: CDR1 GTSNPN, CDR2 SVGIG (reference sequence). CDR3 region: CAWEILAGGTQYF. Here the CDR3 DNA reads TGTGCCTGGGAAATATTGGCGGGGGGGACGCAGTATTTT.

This clonotype has more than one count but fewer than ten. V gene TRBV4-1 combines with J gene TRBJ2-2; D is perhaps TRBD1 or TRBD2 (5 bases each). Germline CDR1 MGHRA, CDR2 YSYEKL. This CDR3 has 17 residues. Trimming stripped 1 base from V and 1 base from J, with 13 bases between. The CDR3 region is CASSQVWLRGNTGELFF. In nucleotides, the CDR3 is TGCGCCAGCAGCCAAGTCTGGTTGAGGGGGAACACCGGGGAGCTGTTTTTT.

V is TRBV29-1 and J is TRBJ2-7; 14 nucleotides align to TRBD2. This CDR3 is 15 amino acids long. Germline CDR1 is SQVTM and CDR2 is ANQGSEA. The V gene end was trimmed by 7 bases and the J gene end by 4 bases; junction bases not matched to a gene: 9. CDR3 coding DNA: TGCAGCGCCGGGACTAGCGGGAGTATTTTTTACGAGCAGTACTTC. It yields the protein CSAGTSGSIFYEQYF.

This clonotype showed up many times. The CDR3 is CASSLQDPNTGELFF. Written as DNA, the CDR3 is TGTGCCAGCAGCCTACAGGATCCGAACACCGGGGAGCTGTTTTTT. V usage is TRBV3-1 and J usage is TRBJ2-2, with TRBD1 as a possible D gene (5 bases). With 4 bases removed from V and 0 bases from J, the gap between germline ends came to 9 bases. The CDR3 consists of 15 residues. Germline CDR1 reads LGHDT; CDR2 reads YNNKEL (reference sequence).

This clonotype came up a few times. The chain couples TRBV12-3 or TRBV12-4 to TRBJ2-3, with D possibly being TRBD1 or TRBD2 (5 bases each). Trimming removed 8 bases at V and 1 base at J, with 13 bases between. The CDR3 is made up of 14 amino acids. CDR3 sequence reads: CASGPRDGTDTQYF. For the CDR3, the DNA is TGTGCCAGCGGCCCCCGGGACGGCACAGATACGCAGTATTTT.

This rearrangement joins TRBV7-2 to TRBJ2-3; D gene uncertain. The length of the CDR3 is 16 residues. V shed 0 bases and J shed 5 bases, with 15 bases lying between them. Germline CDR1 is SGHTA and CDR2 is FQGNSA. CDR3 loop: CASSLAVGFLGDTQYF. The CDR3 DNA is TGTGCCAGCAGCTTAGCGGTCGGGTTCCTGGGAGATACGCAGTATTTT.

This chain joins TRBV25-1 and TRBJ2-5; maybe TRBD2 (5 bases). In germline, CDR1 is MGHDK, CDR2 SYGVNS. The V end was cut by 0 bases, the J end by 5 bases, with 7 bases between. This CDR3 comprises 13 residues. This CDR3 is CASSEYGVETQYF. CDR3 DNA sequence: TGTGCCAGCAGTGAATACGGGGTTGAGACCCAGTACTTC.

The V call is TRBV12-3 or TRBV12-4, the J call TRBJ2-1, with 7 bases aligning to TRBD2. J gave up 3 bases and V 8 bases, and 19 bases lay outside the gene matches. The CDR3 runs to 18 residues. The CDR3 DNA follows: TGTGCCAGCTCCCCCGGCCGGGGGAGGGAGTGGCACTACAATGAGCAGTTCTTC. The encoded protein is CASSPGRGREWHYNEQFF.

This clonotype was seen more than once but under ten times. The chain's CDR3 is CASSVDGFSGANVLTF. CDR3 DNA sequence: TGTGCCAGCAGCGTAGATGGCTTCTCTGGGGCCAACGTCCTGACTTTC. J is TRBJ2-6 and V is TRBV9; D uncertain. V lost 0 bases and J lost 0, with 7 bases in between. The CDR3 length is 16 residues. Germline lookup yields CDR1 SGDLS and CDR2 YYNGEE. Supplemented by reference TRBV9 and TRBJ2-6, the full variable domain reads DSGVTQTPKHLITATGQRVTLRCSPRSGDLSVYWYQQSLDQGLQFLIQYYNGEERAKGNILERFSAQQFPDLHSELNLSSLELGDSALYFCASSVDGFSGANVLTFGAGSRLTVL.

This clonotype was seen a few times. The chain employs TRBV20-1 and TRBJ2-5; 7 bases agree with TRBD2. CDR3 length: 12 residues. CDR1 and CDR2 from the germline V gene are DFQATT and SNEGSKA (reference sequence). The ends lost 6 bases at V and 3 bases at J; junction bases unmatched: 4. The DNA for the CDR3 is TGCAGTGCGGGGGGGATTAAAGAGACCCAGTACTTC. It specifies CSAGGIKETQYF.

The J gene is TRBJ2-7, the V gene TRBV4-3, with 7 bases identical to TRBD2. The germline V gene has CDR1 LGHNA and CDR2 YSLEER. The CDR3 is made up of 17 amino acids. V shed 1 base, J shed 1 base, and the junction held 10 bases outside the gene matches. CDR3 nucleotide sequence: TGCGCCAGCAGCCAAGGGCCGGCGGGGGACGGTTCCTACGAGCAGTACTTC. Translated, it gives CASSQGPAGDGSYEQYF.

This sequence joins TRBV20-1 and TRBJ2-3; D call uncertain. There are 13 residues in the CDR3. CDR1 is DFQATT, CDR2 SNEGSKA, per germline (reference sequence). The V gene lost 4 bases and the J gene lost 4 bases, with 12 bases spanning the gap. CDR3 region: CSANWARADTQYF. CDR3 sequence (DNA): TGCAGTGCTAACTGGGCCCGCGCAGATACGCAGTATTTT.

This clonotype was observed many times. The genes are TRBV12-3 or TRBV12-4 and TRBJ2-7; 9 nucleotides line up with TRBD1. Germline trimming cut 4 bases from V and 0 bases from J; bases unmatched to any gene: 4. The CDR3 contains 15 residues. The CDR3 here is CASSWTGASSYEQYF. The DNA of the CDR3 is TGTGCCAGCAGTTGGACAGGGGCGAGCTCCTACGAGCAGTACTTC.

This clonotype was detected ten times or more. CDR3 residues: CASSLDRGPRRDTQYF. Written as DNA, the CDR3 is TGTGCCAGCAGCTTAGATCGGGGTCCTAGAAGAGATACGCAGTATTTT. This chain joins TRBV11-2 and TRBJ2-3, with D perhaps matching TRBD2 (5 bases). CDR3 length equals 16 residues. Germline loops: CDR1 SGHAT, CDR2 FQNNGV. V lost 0 bases to trimming and J lost 5 bases, with 15 bases between them.

The chain carries TRBV28 and TRBJ2-1; D is possibly TRBD1 (6 bases). The CDR3 loop spans 11 amino acids. V gave up 7 bases and J gave up 8 bases, with 9 bases separating them. The V gene's germline CDR1 is MDHEN and CDR2 SYDVKM. CDR3 sequence (DNA): TGTGCCAGCAACTACAGGGATGAGCAGTTCTTC. It encodes CASNYRDEQFF.

This chain connects TRBV2 to TRBJ2-1; D unclear. Trimming stripped 3 bases from V and 0 bases from J, with 12 bases between. The CDR3 runs to 16 residues. CDR1 is SNHLY, CDR2 FYNNEI, per germline. This CDR3 reads CASSDYVGSSYNEQFF. In nucleotides, the CDR3 is TGTGCCAGCAGTGATTATGTGGGAAGCTCCTACAATGAGCAGTTCTTC.

The rearrangement links TRBV30 to TRBJ2-1, with 7 bases aligning to TRBD2. Germline V gene sequence: CDR1 GTSNPN, CDR2 SVGIG (reference sequence). This CDR3 is built from 12 residues. J lost 7 bases, V lost 4 bases, and 4 bases had no gene match. In DNA, the CDR3 is TGTGCCTGGAACGGCGGGGGTAATGAGCAGTTCTTC. Its protein is CAWNGGGNEQFF.

This clonotype was observed at least ten times. Written as DNA, the CDR3 is TGTGCCAGCAGGGGAGGGACTAGCAGCACCGGGGAGCTGTTTTTT. It codes for CASRGGTSSTGELFF. The chain joins TRBV6-2 or TRBV6-3 to TRBJ2-2; the match to TRBD2 covers 9 bases. Unmatched junction bases numbered 6, after V lost 6 bases and J lost 4 bases. Germline V CDR1 and CDR2: MNHEY, SVGEGT. The CDR3 runs 15 residues.

This clonotype was detected a few times. J is TRBJ2-1 and V is TRBV4-3, with D maybe TRBD2 (5 bases). Between the trimmed V and J ends, which lost 0 bases and 10 bases, there was a span of 22 bases. Germline CDR1 reads LGHNA; CDR2 reads YSLEER. The CDR3 is made up of 17 amino acids. Here the CDR3 reads CASSQDFEGRAIREQFF. CDR3 DNA: TGCGCCAGCAGCCAAGATTTCGAGGGAAGGGCAATTCGAGAGCAGTTCTTC.

This clonotype has a handful of counts. The V and J genes are TRBV29-1 and TRBJ2-1, with TRBD2 matching over 10 bases. CDR1 is SQVTM, CDR2 ANQGSEA, per germline. J gave up 2 bases and V 4 bases, and 2 bases lay outside the gene matches. This CDR3 comprises 14 residues. The CDR3 DNA is TGCAGCGTTGTAGCGGGGGGACCCTACAATGAGCAGTTCTTC. Its protein is CSVVAGGPYNEQFF.

This clonotype was observed a few times. This chain connects TRBV11-2 to TRBJ1-2; TRBD1 might be the D (6 bases). V was clipped by 1 base and J by 0 bases, with 21 bases between them. Germline V gene sequence: CDR1 SGHAT, CDR2 FQNNGV. This CDR3 is 19 amino acids long. As DNA, the CDR3 is TGTGCCAGCAGCTTAGGGACAGATCCTTTAGAACTTACTAACTATGGCTACACCTTC. Protein product: CASSLGTDPLELTNYGYTF.

A few counts support this clonotype. The chain carries TRBV7-8 and TRBJ2-5; 8 positions match TRBD2. Looked up from germline, CDR1 is SGHVS and CDR2 is FQNEAQ. The CDR3 runs 16 residues. V trimming: 2 bases; J trimming: 2 bases; junction bases outside the gene matches: 7. The CDR3 loop is CASSLSAGGVQETQYF. Here the CDR3 DNA reads TGTGCCAGCAGCTTATCGGCGGGAGGTGTACAAGAGACCCAGTACTTC.

V is TRBV29-1 and J is TRBJ2-5, with D unclear. Germline CDR1 is SQVTM and CDR2 is ANQGSEA. Trimming left V 7 bases short and J 5 bases short, with 11 bases between. This CDR3 contains 11 residues. CDR3 residues: CSAVPGETQYF. CDR3 sequence (DNA): TGCAGCGCCGTACCCGGTGAGACCCAGTACTTC.

There are a few counts of this clonotype. This chain connects TRBV6-4 to TRBJ2-3, with 9 bases that match TRBD1. Per germline, CDR1 MRHNA and CDR2 SNTAGT. This CDR3 has 16 amino acids. V lost 0 bases to trimming and J lost 2 bases; unmatched junction nucleotides: 3. The CDR3 nucleotides read TGTGCCAGCAGTGACTCCGGGACAGGGAACACAGATACGCAGTATTTT. Translated, it gives CASSDSGTGNTDTQYF.